These 28 T cell receptor beta chains came from one sample sequenced in a study of T cell repertoires in cytomegalovirus infection. No antigen is known for these receptors. MiXCR, applied by TCRdb to the reads, yields one record per CDR3 protein. The sample has about a million distinct CDR3 sequences; around 31% are singletons. Sequences were derived from cultured CD8+ T cells from PBMCs, sampled from culture after CMV antigen stimulation. Every receptor here comes from a human donor in good health (CMV status not recorded). Some clones in this sample may be carry-over from other donors' samples.

The V gene is TRBV6-2 or TRBV6-3, the J gene TRBJ2-7; 12 positions agree with TRBD1. The CDR3 sequence is 15 residues long. Germline lookup yields CDR1 MNHEY and CDR2 SVGEGT. V shed 2 bases and J 4 bases; nucleotides not matched to a gene: 3. The CDR3: CASSYRDRGQYEQYV. The CDR3 DNA is TGTGCCAGCAGTTACCGGGACAGGGGGCAATACGAGCAGTACGTC.

This chain links TRBV19 with TRBJ1-1; 8 bases fit TRBD1. V shed 10 bases, J shed 4 bases, and the junction held 5 bases outside the gene matches. The CDR3 extends over 12 amino acids. Germline CDR1 LNHDA, CDR2 SQIVND (reference sequence). In DNA, the CDR3 is TGTGCCACCTGGACAGGGACCACTGAAGCTTTCTTT. This sequence encodes CATWTGTTEAFF.

The V call is TRBV5-3, the J call TRBJ2-1, with D possibly being TRBD1 or TRBD2 (5 bases each). TRBV5-3 is flagged as an ORF with uncertain function. Deletions cut 8 bases from V and 5 bases from J, with 14 bases between. The CDR3 has 13 residues. The CDR3 nucleotides are TGTGCCAGCAGCCTGATGGGGGACAATGAGCAGTTCTTC. Protein sequence: CASSLMGDNEQFF.

This clonotype has more than one count but fewer than ten. V usage is TRBV7-8 and J usage is TRBJ2-2; D remains unclear. From germline, CDR1 is SGHVS and CDR2 FQNEAQ. V was trimmed by 8 bases and J by 4 bases, leaving 14 bases between them. CDR3 size: 14 residues. CDR3 in DNA: TGTGCCAGCTCCCGGGCCGACGGCACCGGGGAGCTGTTTTTT. Residues: CASSRADGTGELFF.

The gene calls are TRBV19 and TRBJ1-1; D is unclear. Trimming took off 6 bases at V and 0 bases at J, with 14 bases between the two ends. Germline loops: CDR1 LNHDA, CDR2 SQIVND (reference sequence). The CDR3 sequence is 15 residues long. The CDR3 region has the DNA TGTGCCAGTAGCCTTAGAGATATGTTGAACACTGAAGCTTTCTTT. It yields the protein CASSLRDMLNTEAFF.

The rearrangement links TRBV6-2 or TRBV6-3 to TRBJ1-1; no clear D. V lost 3 bases to trimming and J lost 1 base, with 12 bases between them. Germline V lookup: CDR1 MNHEY, CDR2 SVGEGT. The CDR3 runs 15 residues. CDR3 DNA: TGTGCCAGCAGTTATCATCCTGTTACGAACACTGAAGCTTTCTTT. Its protein product is CASSYHPVTNTEAFF.

This chain joins TRBV28 and TRBJ2-3, with 7 bases fitting TRBD1. With 2 bases clipped from V and 4 bases from J, the junction kept 3 bases outside the gene matches. Germline V gives CDR1 MDHEN, CDR2 SYDVKM. This CDR3 comprises 14 residues. The DNA of the CDR3 is TGTGCCAGCAGTTTAGAACAGGGGCCAGATACGCAGTATTTT. Amino acid sequence: CASSLEQGPDTQYF.

V usage is TRBV27 and J usage is TRBJ1-5; no clear D. This CDR3 region has 12 residues. Per germline, CDR1 MNHEY and CDR2 SMNVEV (reference sequence). V was trimmed by 3 bases and J by 4 bases, leaving 4 bases between them. The CDR3 loop reads CASSFVNQPQHF. CDR3 nucleotide sequence: TGTGCCAGCAGTTTTGTGAATCAGCCCCAGCATTTT.

This clonotype was counted at least ten times. The rearrangement joins TRBV7-6 to TRBJ2-1, with 9 bases aligning to TRBD2. The germline gives CDR1 SGHVS, CDR2 FNYEAQ. The CDR3 loop spans 16 amino acids. J gave up 5 bases and V 1 base, and 6 bases lay outside the gene matches. The CDR3 coding sequence is TGTGCCAGCAGCTTAGGTCTGCTAGCGGGGAACAATGAGCAGTTCTTC. The encoded protein is CASSLGLLAGNNEQFF.

With respect to this clonotype: It may be a read error: a sequence one base away is much more abundant. J is TRBJ2-5 and V is TRBV11-2; a possible D gene is TRBD2 (5 bases). CDR3 length: 16 residues. V was cut by 1 base and J by 3 bases, with 15 bases left in between. CDR1 is SGHAT and CDR2 is FQNNGV in the germline V gene. CDR3 sequence (DNA): TGTGCCAGCAGCTTAGGTATTAGCGATGGAAAAGAGACCCAGTACTTC. Protein sequence: CASSLGISDGKETQYF.

The rearrangement links TRBV7-9 to TRBJ1-4; D uncertain. Germline CDR1 SEHNR, CDR2 FQNEAQ (reference sequence). The CDR3 is made up of 12 amino acids. The germline V and J ends were trimmed by 2 bases and 6 bases, with 4 bases remaining between them. CDR3 region: CASSLIYEKLFF. CDR3 nucleotide sequence: TGTGCCAGCAGCTTAATCTATGAAAAACTGTTTTTT.

In this sample, this clonotype turned up many times. This rearrangement joins TRBV7-8 to TRBJ1-1; TRBD1 matches at 8 bases. The CDR3 runs 18 residues. V gave up 5 bases and J gave up 1 base; unmatched junction bases: 15. Per the germline V gene, CDR1 is SGHVS and CDR2 is FQNEAQ. CDR3 in amino acids: CASSHPTGAGAPNTEAFF. CDR3 coding DNA: TGTGCCAGCAGCCACCCGACAGGGGCCGGAGCCCCGAACACTGAAGCTTTCTTT.

The chain couples TRBV19 to TRBJ2-1; D might be TRBD1 or TRBD2, each matching 5 bases. CDR3 length equals 17 residues. V was cut by 3 bases and J by 3 bases, with 18 bases left in between. Germline CDR1 is LNHDA and CDR2 is SQIVND (reference sequence). The CDR3 is CASSMSSGAPFYNEQFF. CDR3 sequence (DNA): TGTGCCAGTAGTATGTCGTCCGGGGCACCCTTCTACAATGAGCAGTTCTTC.

The chain is built from TRBV28 and TRBJ1-1; D unclear. The CDR3 totals 11 residues. V was pared by 5 bases and J by 13 bases, with 14 bases between. The germline V gene encodes CDR1 MDHEN and CDR2 SYDVKM. CDR3 in amino acids: CASSGTTSGFF. The CDR3, as DNA: TGTGCCAGCAGTGGAACCACATCGGGTTTCTTT. The whole variable domain, remainder taken from reference TRBV28 and TRBJ1-1, is DVKVTQSSRYLVKRTGEKVFLECVQDMDHENMFWYRQDPGLGLRLIYFSYDVKMKEKGDIPEGYSVSREKKERFSLILESASTNQTSMYLCASSGTTSGFFGQGTRLTVV.

This clonotype was observed many times. The rearrangement joins TRBV7-6 to TRBJ1-1; 8 bases are a match to TRBD1. The V and J ends lost 1 base and 7 bases, in that order; junction bases with no gene match: 11. This CDR3 has 16 amino acids. Germline CDR1 reads SGHVS; CDR2 reads FNYEAQ. CDR3 amino acids: CASSLVHRGELVEAFF. CDR3 bases: TGTGCCAGCAGCTTAGTTCACAGGGGGGAGTTAGTTGAAGCTTTCTTT.

This clonotype appeared a single time. The chain combines TRBV12-5 with TRBJ2-7; D is undetermined. Between the trimmed V and J ends, which lost 0 bases and 2 bases, there was a span of 11 bases. The germline gives CDR1 LGHNT, CDR2 FRNRAP. The CDR3 extends over 15 amino acids. CDR3 coding DNA: TGTGCTAGTGGTTTGGTAACCCAAACCCCCTACGAGCAGTACTTC. Protein: CASGLVTQTPYEQYF.

In this sample, this clonotype turned up once. The rearrangement links TRBV10-3 to TRBJ2-1; TRBD2 matches at 15 bases. The CDR3 covers 16 residues. Trimming at V came to 4 bases and at J to 11 bases, leaving 9 bases not matched to a gene. Germline-derived CDR1 and CDR2 are ENHRY and SYGVKD. The chain's CDR3 is CAISGGLAGGDVKQFF. The CDR3 DNA reads TGTGCCATCAGTGGGGGACTAGCGGGGGGAGACGTCAAGCAGTTCTTC.

The rearrangement links TRBV20-1 to TRBJ2-7; D gene unclear. CDR1 and CDR2 (germline): DFQATT, SNEGSKA (reference sequence). The CDR3 is 11 residues long. Trimming took 3 bases from V and 3 from J, leaving 6 bases between them. The CDR3 spells CSARDGYEQYF. The CDR3 DNA sequence: TGCAGTGCTAGGGATGGCTACGAGCAGTACTTC.

The chain uses TRBV27 and TRBJ2-1; 7 nucleotides agree with TRBD1. Germline lookup yields CDR1 MNHEY and CDR2 SMNVEV (reference sequence). The CDR3 is 15 residues long. V dropped 2 bases and J dropped 4; count of bases not matched to a gene: 5. The CDR3 DNA follows: TGTGCCAGCAGTTTACAGACAGGGAAGTACAATGAGCAGTTCTTC. This codes for CASSLQTGKYNEQFF.

This clonotype came up many times. V is TRBV7-8 and J is TRBJ2-5, with TRBD1 matching 8 bases. The CDR3 loop spans 14 amino acids. From germline, CDR1 is SGHVS and CDR2 FQNEAQ. V gave up 4 bases and J gave up 2 bases; unmatched junction bases: 3. CDR3 nucleotide sequence: TGTGCCAGCAGCTCGGACAGGGAACAAGAGACCCAGTACTTC. It encodes CASSSDREQETQYF.

This clonotype was recorded a few times. The gene calls are TRBV7-9 and TRBJ1-1; unclear D gene. Germline assignment: CDR1 SEHNR and CDR2 FQNEAQ (reference sequence). This CDR3 has 13 amino acids. V was clipped by 7 bases and J by 2 bases, with 11 bases between them. CDR3 loop: CASTSPLNTEAFF. The CDR3 DNA reads TGTGCCAGCACCTCACCCCTAAACACTGAAGCTTTCTTT.

This clonotype showed up just a few times. V is TRBV27 and J is TRBJ2-7, with TRBD1 matching over 7 bases. Germline-derived CDR1 and CDR2 are MNHEY and SMNVEV (reference sequence). The V gene end was trimmed by 6 bases and the J gene end by 2 bases; junction bases not matched to a gene: 4. The CDR3 has 13 residues. The CDR3 sequence is CASSMGQTYEQYF. Here the CDR3 DNA reads TGTGCCAGCAGCATGGGACAGACCTACGAGCAGTACTTC.

This clonotype has more than one count but fewer than ten. The chain combines TRBV6-1 with TRBJ1-6; D gene unclear. The germline CDR1 and CDR2 sequences are MNHNS and SASEGT. The germline V and J ends were trimmed by 6 bases and 12 bases, with 3 bases remaining between them. This CDR3 has 9 residues. The CDR3: CASREPLHF. CDR3 coding DNA: TGTGCCAGCAGGGAACCCCTCCACTTT.

This clonotype was counted a few times. The chain carries TRBV7-8 and TRBJ2-5, with 14 bases identical to TRBD2. The CDR3 is 18 amino acids. Germline V gene data show CDR1 as SGHVS and CDR2 as FQNEAQ. Trimming at V came to 4 bases and at J to 3 bases, leaving 10 bases not matched to a gene. In nucleotides, the CDR3 is TGTGCCAGCAGCTCCCGACTAGCGGGGGGGCCTTTCGAAGAGACCCAGTACTTC. This sequence encodes CASSSRLAGGPFEETQYF.

J is TRBJ1-2 and V is TRBV27; the match to TRBD1 covers 9 bases. From germline, CDR1 is MNHEY and CDR2 SMNVEV (reference sequence). The CDR3 contains 15 residues. Germline trimming cut 4 bases from V and 6 bases from J; bases unmatched to any gene: 9. CDR3 sequence reads: CASSSIQGAPHGYTF. The CDR3 nucleotides are TGTGCCAGCAGTTCGATACAGGGGGCGCCTCATGGCTACACCTTC.

The chain employs TRBV7-9 and TRBJ2-3; 8 nucleotides agree with TRBD1. Germline-derived CDR1 and CDR2 are SEHNR and FQNEAQ (reference sequence). Trimming cost V 6 bases and J 0 bases; bases outside gene matches: 17. The CDR3 loop spans 19 amino acids. The CDR3 DNA is TGTGCCAGCAGTCAAGTGGACAGGGTTTTTTCATTAAGCACAGATACGCAGTATTTT. Its translation is CASSQVDRVFSLSTDTQYF.

This chain connects TRBV6-2 or TRBV6-3 to TRBJ2-7, with D tentatively TRBD2 (5 bases). CDR1 and CDR2 from the germline V gene are MNHEY and SVGEGT. V was cut by 5 bases and J by 0 bases, with 11 bases left in between. The length of the CDR3 is 14 residues. The CDR3 DNA reads as TGTGCCAGCAGTATTATAGGGAGCTCCTACGAGCAGTACGTC. Its translation: CASSIIGSSYEQYV.

This clonotype was found once. A read error may be the cause here, since a much bigger clone is one base away. The chain combines TRBV5-4 with TRBJ2-5, with 10 positions matching TRBD2. Germline-derived CDR1 and CDR2 are SGHNT and YYREEE (reference sequence). The CDR3 is 14 residues long. J gave up 3 bases and V 4 bases, and 3 bases lay outside the gene matches. The CDR3 DNA is TGTGCCAGCAGCGCTGGACTAGCGGAAGAGACCCAGTACTTC. The encoded protein is CASSAGLAEETQYF.